Following are 29 T cell receptor beta chains from one sample sequenced in a study of resident and recirculating memory T cells in vitiligo. Clones were sequenced by immunoSEQ multiplex PCR, and TCRdb holds only the in-frame ones, with some missing. Here the sample spans 40,000 to 45,000 clones, about 93% being singletons. The sequencing input was blood. These receptors originate from a male donor with vitiligo.

This chain uses TRBV5-1 with TRBJ1-1; maybe TRBD1 (5 bases). Germline V CDR1 and CDR2: SGHRS, YFSETQ. CDR3 length: 15 amino acids. Trimming removed 5 bases at V and 1 base at J, with 15 bases between. In DNA form, the CDR3 reads TGCGCCAGCAGTGCCCAGGGTTCGGGGAACACTGAAGCTTTCTTT. This translates into CASSAQGSGNTEAFF.

The V call is TRBV7-2, the J call TRBJ2-7; a weak D match, TRBD1 (6 bases). CDR1 is SGHTA, CDR2 FQGNSA, per germline. CDR3 length: 14 amino acids. The V end was cut by 5 bases, the J end by 4 bases, with 15 bases between. CDR3 DNA: TGTGCCAGCAGCCCCACAGGGTGGTCGTACGAGCAGTACTTC. This encodes CASSPTGWSYEQYF. Full variable domain (remainder filled in from reference TRBV7-2 and TRBJ2-7): GAGVSQSPSNKVTEKGKDVELRCDPISGHTALYWYRQSLGQGLEFLIYFQGNSAPDKSGLPSDRFSAERTGGSVSTLTIQRTQQEDSAVYLCASSPTGWSYEQYFGPGTRLTVT.

This clone occurred once. The rearrangement links TRBV5-8 to TRBJ1-1, with TRBD1 identical over 8 bases. CDR1 SGHTS and CDR2 YDEGEE come from the germline V gene. V was pared by 0 bases and J by 2 bases, with 3 bases of the junction left unmatched. CDR3 length: 15 amino acids. The CDR3 DNA sequence: TGTGCCAGCAGCTTGGGGGACAGGACTAACACTGAAGCTTTCTTT. It specifies CASSLGDRTNTEAFF.

This chain uses TRBV5-5 with TRBJ2-7; 9 bases match TRBD1. CDR1 and CDR2 (germline): SGHKS, YYEKEE (reference sequence). V trimming: 0 bases; J trimming: 4 bases; junction bases outside the gene matches: 2. CDR3 length equals 14 residues. CDR3 residues: CASSLGGQGYEQYF. CDR3 bases: TGTGCCAGCAGCTTGGGGGGACAGGGTTACGAGCAGTACTTC.

The CDR3 sequence is CASSFSGGDEKLFF. Written as DNA, the CDR3 is TGTGCCAGCAGCTTTTCTGGGGGGGATGAAAAACTGTTTTTT. This chain connects TRBV5-6 to TRBJ1-4, with D tentatively TRBD1 (5 bases). The CDR3 contains 14 residues. V gave up 2 bases and J gave up 6 bases, with 11 bases separating them. Germline CDR1 reads SGHDT; CDR2 reads YYEEEE.

The chain joins TRBV7-6 to TRBJ1-1; 10 nucleotides align to TRBD1. The CDR3 is 13 residues long. V dropped 6 bases and J dropped 8; count of bases not matched to a gene: 6. CDR1 SGHVS and CDR2 FNYEAQ come from the germline V gene. The CDR3 DNA is TGTGCCAGCAGTCTGGGACAGGGGAGAGAAGCTTTCTTT. Protein: CASSLGQGREAFF.

This sequence joins TRBV7-9 and TRBJ1-6; weak D call: TRBD1 (5 bases). Germline assignment: CDR1 SEHNR and CDR2 FQNEAQ (reference sequence). This CDR3 has 14 amino acids. With 3 bases removed from V and 10 bases from J, the gap between germline ends came to 13 bases. This CDR3 is CASSFLQGRSPLHF. As DNA, the CDR3 is TGTGCCAGCAGCTTTCTGCAGGGAAGATCACCCCTCCACTTT.

This sequence joins TRBV7-8 and TRBJ1-1; possible D gene TRBD1, 6 bases. This CDR3 comprises 14 residues. Germline CDR1 reads SGHVS; CDR2 reads FQNEAQ. Trimming pared 8 bases from V and 0 bases from J, leaving 13 bases between. CDR3 sequence (DNA): TGTGCCAGCTTGAGGGACAAGATGAACACTGAAGCTTTCTTT. Its translation: CASLRDKMNTEAFF.

The chain carries TRBV7-9 and TRBJ2-7; TRBD2 might be the D (7 bases). V was pared by 2 bases and J by 0 bases, with 11 bases between. The CDR3 runs to 15 residues. In germline, CDR1 is SEHNR, CDR2 FQNEAQ (reference sequence). The CDR3 is CASSLRGGNSYEQYF. DNA for the CDR3: TGTGCCAGCAGCTTAAGGGGGGGGAACTCCTACGAGCAGTACTTC. The full variable domain, its missing parts supplied by reference TRBV7-9 and TRBJ2-7, is DTGVSQNPRHKITKRGQNVTFRCDPISEHNRLYWYRQTLGQGPEFLTYFQNEAQLEKSRLLSDRFSAERPKGSFSTLEIQRTEQGDSAMYLCASSLRGGNSYEQYFGPGTRLTVT.

V gene TRBV7-9 combines with J gene TRBJ1-1; no definite D call. Germline V gene data show CDR1 as SEHNR and CDR2 as FQNEAQ (reference sequence). CDR3 size: 13 residues. The V and J ends lost 3 bases and 3 bases respectively, with 8 bases between them. CDR3 in amino acids: CASSFVADTEAFF. DNA for the CDR3: TGTGCCAGCAGCTTTGTAGCCGACACTGAAGCTTTCTTT. Combining the CDR3 with reference TRBV7-9 and TRBJ1-1 gives the whole variable domain DTGVSQNPRHKITKRGQNVTFRCDPISEHNRLYWYRQTLGQGPEFLTYFQNEAQLEKSRLLSDRFSAERPKGSFSTLEIQRTEQGDSAMYLCASSFVADTEAFFGQGTRLTVV.

The chain has TRBV7-2 and TRBJ2-4; D may be TRBD1 (5 bases). The ends were cut back, 5 bases at V and 0 bases at J, with 11 bases in the middle. Germline V gives CDR1 SGHTA, CDR2 FQGNSA. The CDR3 is made up of 15 amino acids. CDR3 region: CASSQQELAKNIQYF. The CDR3 DNA sequence: TGTGCCAGCAGCCAACAGGAGTTAGCCAAAAACATTCAGTACTTC.

The V and J genes are TRBV7-9 and TRBJ1-2, with 9 positions matching TRBD1. V gave up 5 bases and J gave up 5 bases; unmatched junction bases: 9. CDR1 is SEHNR and CDR2 is FQNEAQ in the germline V gene (reference sequence). The CDR3 runs 15 residues. CDR3 nucleotide sequence: TGTGCCAGCAGCCAAGGACAGGGGAATGCTTATGGCTACACCTTC. The encoded protein is CASSQGQGNAYGYTF.

The V gene is TRBV7-3, the J gene TRBJ1-3; TRBD1 matches at 8 bases. Losses at the gene ends were 5 bases for V and 8 bases for J; bases not matched to a gene: 5. In germline, CDR1 is SGHTA, CDR2 FQGTGA. The CDR3 has 13 amino acids. The CDR3 region is CASSADRGDTIYF. The CDR3, as DNA: TGTGCCAGCAGCGCTGACAGGGGAGACACCATATATTTT.

This sequence joins TRBV7-9 and TRBJ2-5; TRBD2 matches at 10 bases. Germline V gene sequence: CDR1 SEHNR, CDR2 FQNEAQ (reference sequence). The length of the CDR3 is 16 residues. The V segment lost 0 bases and the J segment 1 base; nucleotides outside the gene matches: 2. CDR3 coding DNA: TGTGCCAGCAGCTTAGCCCTAGCGGGGGCCCAAGAGACCCAGTACTTC. The encoded protein is CASSLALAGAQETQYF. Complete variable domain (other parts from reference TRBV7-9 and TRBJ2-5): DTGVSQNPRHKITKRGQNVTFRCDPISEHNRLYWYRQTLGQGPEFLTYFQNEAQLEKSRLLSDRFSAERPKGSFSTLEIQRTEQGDSAMYLCASSLALAGAQETQYFGPGTRLLVL.

This chain joins TRBV5-1 and TRBJ1-1; a possible D gene is TRBD1 (5 bases). The CDR3 consists of 16 residues. V was pared by 2 bases and J by 0 bases, with 14 bases between. CDR1 is SGHRS and CDR2 is YFSETQ in the germline V gene. CDR3 sequence reads: CASSFGAGIMNTEAFF. DNA of the CDR3: TGCGCCAGCAGCTTTGGGGCAGGAATTATGAACACTGAAGCTTTCTTT.

J is TRBJ1-2 and V is TRBV10-3; tentative D call: TRBD1 (5 bases). The CDR3 runs 13 residues. Per germline, CDR1 ENHRY and CDR2 SYGVKD. V was pared by 4 bases and J by 8 bases, with 14 bases between. CDR3 bases: TGTGCCATCAGTGCGACAGCAACACGGGGCTACACCTTC. This encodes CAISATATRGYTF.

Only a few counts were recorded for this clone. V gene TRBV6-4 combines with J gene TRBJ2-3, with D uncertain. Trimming removed 3 bases from V and 1 base from J, with 5 bases in between. CDR3 size: 13 residues. CDR1 and CDR2 from the germline V gene are MRHNA and SNTAGT. The CDR3 spells CASSEAGTDTQYF. DNA for the CDR3: TGTGCCAGCAGTGAGGCGGGCACAGATACGCAGTATTTT.

The J gene is TRBJ2-3, the V gene TRBV14; D is ambiguous. There are 14 residues in the CDR3. The ends were cut back, 3 bases at V and 2 bases at J, with 9 bases in the middle. Germline V CDR1 and CDR2: SGHDN, FVKESK. The CDR3 spells CASSHPIHTDTQYF. The CDR3 region has the DNA TGTGCCAGCAGCCATCCGATACACACAGATACGCAGTATTTT. The complete variable domain, with remaining parts taken from reference TRBV14 and TRBJ2-3, reads EAGVTQFPSHSVIEKGQTVTLRCDPISGHDNLYWYRRVMGKEIKFLLHFVKESKQDESGMPNNRFLAERTGGTYSTLKVQPAELEDSGVYFCASSHPIHTDTQYFGPGTRLTVL.

The chain is built from TRBV5-1 and TRBJ1-1, with D uncertain. This CDR3 is built from 14 residues. Germline values: CDR1 SGHRS, CDR2 YFSETQ. Trimming pared 0 bases from V and 6 bases from J, leaving 12 bases between. In DNA form, the CDR3 reads TGCGCCAGCAGCTTGGTTCGTTTCTCGTCTGAAGCTTTCTTT. Translating gives CASSLVRFSSEAFF.

The genes are TRBV9 and TRBJ1-2; TRBD1 is a possible D gene (6 bases). V lost 7 bases and J 2 bases, leaving 12 bases between the germline ends. The CDR3 has 13 amino acids. In germline, CDR1 is SGDLS, CDR2 YYNGEE. CDR3 sequence reads: CASRGRGNYGYTF. DNA of the CDR3: TGTGCCAGCCGCGGAAGGGGGAACTATGGCTACACCTTC.

This clone was recorded only once. At one boundary the junction diverges from the germline segment, which might be a read error. The J gene is TRBJ2-3, the V gene TRBV7-2; D might be TRBD2 (5 bases). This CDR3 comprises 13 residues. Germline loops: CDR1 SGHTA, CDR2 FQGNSA. The CDR3, as DNA: TGTGCCAGCAGCTTAGGGAGCGTGGCCAGAGGGCACTTT. It yields the protein CASSLGSVARGHF.

This sequence joins TRBV7-2 and TRBJ2-7, with 9 bases lining up with TRBD1. Germline lookup yields CDR1 SGHTA and CDR2 FQGNSA. The CDR3 runs to 13 residues. V trimming: 3 bases; J trimming: 6 bases; junction bases outside the gene matches: 3. This CDR3 is CASSFHRGLEQYF. CDR3 bases: TGTGCCAGCAGCTTCCACAGGGGGCTCGAGCAGTACTTC.

Concerning this clone: One junction end disagrees with the germline gene, perhaps due to a read error. This chain connects TRBV2 to TRBJ2-7, with TRBD1 matching 11 bases. Germline CDR1 and CDR2: SNHLY and FYNNEI. The CDR3 covers 13 residues. The CDR3 nucleotides are TGTGCCAGCAGTCCGGACAGGGGGCCATCCGCACACTTC. This encodes CASSPDRGPSAHF.

The genes are TRBV28 and TRBJ1-5, with D tentatively TRBD1 (6 bases). The CDR3 extends over 14 amino acids. Germline values: CDR1 MDHEN, CDR2 SYDVKM. The V end was cut by 6 bases, the J end by 6 bases, with 15 bases between. CDR3: CASRFGGGGQPQHF. CDR3 coding DNA: TGTGCCAGCAGATTCGGAGGGGGGGGTCAGCCCCAGCATTTT.

The chain has TRBV13 and TRBJ2-4; 12 bases match TRBD2. Germline V CDR1 and CDR2: PRHDT, FYEKMQ (reference sequence). This CDR3 is built from 17 residues. The ends lost 3 bases at V and 7 bases at J; junction bases unmatched: 10. The CDR3 reads CASSFFRSGTSGNIQYF. As DNA, the CDR3 is TGTGCCAGCAGCTTTTTCCGTAGCGGGACTAGCGGGAACATTCAGTACTTC.

This chain uses TRBV7-3 with TRBJ1-5, with a possible D match to TRBD1 (5 bases). The V gene's germline CDR1 is SGHTA and CDR2 FQGTGA. The CDR3 length is 12 residues. V shed 3 bases and J shed 8 bases, with 8 bases lying between them. This CDR3 is CASSFQGEPQHF. DNA for the CDR3: TGTGCCAGCAGCTTCCAAGGGGAGCCCCAGCATTTT.

This chain joins TRBV20-1 and TRBJ2-1; D ambiguous. With 6 bases removed from V and 6 bases from J, the gap between germline ends came to 9 bases. Germline lookup yields CDR1 DFQATT and CDR2 SNEGSKA (reference sequence). The CDR3 sequence is 11 residues long. The CDR3 nucleotides are TGCAGTGCGTTCCTTGTCAATGAGCAGTTCTTC. This codes for CSAFLVNEQFF.

The V and J genes are TRBV5-1 and TRBJ1-5, with TRBD1 identical over 9 bases. Germline CDR1 reads SGHRS; CDR2 reads YFSETQ. V trimming: 2 bases; J trimming: 11 bases; junction bases outside the gene matches: 14. The CDR3 loop spans 16 amino acids. The CDR3 nucleotides are TGCGCCAGCAGCTTACCCGGGACAGGGTTTGACACAGCCCAGCATTTT. Translated: CASSLPGTGFDTAQHF. The whole variable domain, remainder taken from reference TRBV5-1 and TRBJ1-5, is KAGVTQTPRYLIKTRGQQVTLSCSPISGHRSVSWYQQTPGQGLQFLFEYFSETQRNKGNFPGRFSGRQFSNSRSEMNVSTLELGDSALYLCASSLPGTGFDTAQHFGDGTRLSIL.

This clone showed up just once. The rearrangement uses TRBV10-1 and TRBJ2-7; D is undetermined. Germline lookup yields CDR1 WNHNN and CDR2 SYGVQD (reference sequence). Between the trimmed V and J ends, which lost 2 bases and 0 bases, there was a span of 5 bases. The CDR3 loop spans 13 amino acids. The CDR3 coding sequence is TGCGCCAGCAGTGAGAACGGCTCCTACGAGCAGTACTTC. The encoded protein is CASSENGSYEQYF.